These T cell receptor beta chains were read from a single sample in a study of blood T cells in healthy people across ages. TCRdb called the 5' RACE reads again in MiXCR, with one record for every CDR3 protein. There are some 1,500,000 distinct CDR3 sequences in the sample; approximately 43% occur only once, and approximately 4% lies in the top ten. What was sequenced was blood. The receptor set was obtained from a woman between 18 and 29 years old in good health. The CDR3 runs from the conserved cysteine through the conserved F or W. The D gene is left open where the match is weak. Size is stated for part of the rows, as once, few or many counts, or as a class when the clone is expanded.

NA | TRBJ1-2 | TRBV20-1 | TRBD1 | TGCAGTGCTAGAGATCATTACCTGGGACAGGGGACCCGCTATGGCTACACCTTC | CSARDHYLGQGTRYGYTF
many | TRBJ2-5 | TRBV4-3 | TRBD2 | TGCGCCAGCAGCCAAGAACTAGCGGGGCTTCAAGAGACCCAGTACTTC | CASSQELAGLQETQYF
NA | TRBJ2-3 | TRBV12-3/TRBV12-4 | TRBD1 | TGTGCCAGCAGGCTCCGGGACAGGGCCGCCGATACGCAGTATTTT | CASRLRDRAADTQYF
NA | TRBJ2-3 | TRBV20-1 | TRBD2 | TGCAGTGCCCTTCGACTAGCGGGGAGTACATTCACAGATACGCAGTATTTT | CSALRLAGSTFTDTQYF
few | TRBJ2-1 | TRBV9 | NA | TGTGCCAGCAGCGTAGTCTCTACAAGTTATGAGCAGTTCTTC | CASSVVSTSYEQFF
many | TRBJ1-5 | TRBV12-3/TRBV12-4 | NA | TGTGCCAGCAGCTTTTCCGGGGGCAATCAGCCCCAGCATTTT | CASSFSGGNQPQHF
NA | TRBJ2-5 | TRBV11-2 | NA | TGTGCCAGCAGCTTAGGTTGGGGGGTTGAGACCCAGTACTTC | CASSLGWGVETQYF
NA | TRBJ2-7 | TRBV10-3 | TRBD1 | TGTGCCATCAGAGCCGACAGGGCCGAGCAGTACTTC | CAIRADRAEQYF
few | TRBJ2-4 | TRBV7-9 | NA | TGTGCCAGCAGCCGTGGCAACCTTTGGGGGGATGAGAGAGCCAAAAACATTCAGTACTTC | CASSRGNLWGDERAKNIQYF
NA | TRBJ2-5 | TRBV11-2 | NA | TGTGCCAGCAGCTTAGATTGGCGCAGGCTCCAAGAGACCCAGTACTTC | CASSLDWRRLQETQYF
NA | TRBJ2-1 | TRBV6-2/TRBV6-3 | TRBD2 | TGTGCCAGCAGTTACGATGAAGCGGGGGGGCCTGAGCAGTTCTTC | CASSYDEAGGPEQFF
NA | TRBJ1-6 | TRBV20-1 | NA | TGCAGTGCAAGCTACGGAGTCGGTAATTCACCCCTCCACTTT | CSASYGVGNSPLHF
few | TRBJ2-3 | TRBV5-1 | NA | TGCGCCAGTCAACCGGGGGGACAGGTCACAGATACGCAGTATTTT | CASQPGGQVTDTQYF
few | TRBJ2-1 | TRBV7-7 | NA | TGTGCTAGCAGCTTTTCCTCCAACAATGAGCAGTTCTTC | CASSFSSNNEQFF
NA | TRBJ1-1 | TRBV6-5 | NA | TGTGCCAGCATCCCTAGCGGGGGAAGTACTGAAGCTTTCTTT | CASIPSGGSTEAFF
NA | TRBJ2-7 | TRBV27 | TRBD2 | TGTGCCAGCAGTCCGACAGTAGCGGGAGGGATGGGCTACGAGCAGTACTTC | CASSPTVAGGMGYEQYF
NA | TRBJ2-7 | TRBV3-1 | TRBD1 | TGTGCCAGCAGCTTCCAGGACAGGGGTTACGAGCAGTACTTC | CASSFQDRGYEQYF
once | TRBJ1-3 | TRBV4-3 | NA | TGCGCCAGCAGCCAAGGATGGGGGGACTCTGGAAACACCATATATTTT | CASSQGWGDSGNTIYF
NA | TRBJ2-1 | TRBV12-3/TRBV12-4 | TRBD2 | TGTGCCAGCAGCGGGGGGGGCCACAATGAGCAGTTCTTC | CASSGGGHNEQFF
NA | TRBJ2-5 | TRBV20-1 | TRBD1 | TGCAGTGCCACACCGGACAGGAGCCAAGAGACCCAGTACTTC | CSATPDRSQETQYF
NA | TRBJ2-1 | TRBV30 | NA | TGTGCCTGGAGTGCCGTCAATGAGCAGTTCTTC | CAWSAVNEQFF
few | TRBJ2-3 | TRBV6-6 | TRBD1 | TGTGCCAGCAGAGGTGGACAGGGGACAGATACGCAGTATTTT | CASRGGQGTDTQYF
few | TRBJ2-5 | TRBV10-3 | NA | TGTGCCATCAGTGCCCAGGGGCGAAATGAGCAGTACTTC | CAISAQGRNEQYF
few | TRBJ2-5 | TRBV27 | NA | TGTGCCAGCAGGCCCTCAGGGGTGATGCAAGAGACCCAGTACTTC | CASRPSGVMQETQYF
NA | TRBJ1-5 | TRBV29-1 | NA | TGCAGCGTTGACATCGGTGGCGCCGGGGATCAGCCCCAGCATTTT | CSVDIGGAGDQPQHF
NA | TRBJ2-7 | TRBV20-1 | TRBD2 | TGCAGTGTCCTAAAGCGGGGTTCCTCCTACGAGCAGTACTTC | CSVLKRGSSYEQYF
NA | TRBJ2-7 | TRBV7-8 | NA | TGTGCCAGCAGCCTAACCCAGAGGGAGCAGTACTTC | CASSLTQREQYF
NA | TRBJ1-5 | TRBV15 | NA | TGTGCCACCAGCAGAGAAAGGGGTCAGCCCCAGCATTTT | CATSRERGQPQHF
NA | TRBJ1-1 | TRBV7-2 | NA | TGTGCCAGCAGCTTGAGCGGGGGACACACTGAAGTTTTCTTT | CASSLSGGHTEVFF
NA | TRBJ1-1 | TRBV13 | NA | TGTGCCAGCAGCTTTCGGGGGAATCCACCTGAAGCTTTCTTT | CASSFRGNPPEAFF
few | TRBJ2-4 | TRBV20-1 | NA | TGCAGTGCTAGAGATATGGTAGCCAAAAACATTCAGTACTTC | CSARDMVAKNIQYF
NA | TRBJ2-3 | TRBV28 | NA | TGTGCCAGCAGCGACCGCGCAGGGGTAGGCGGCACAGATACGCAGTATTTT | CASSDRAGVGGTDTQYF
NA | TRBJ1-4 | TRBV5-4 | TRBD1 | TGTGCCAGCAGCTTGGATGGATCAGGGGGCAATGAAAAACTGTTTTTT | CASSLDGSGGNEKLFF
NA | TRBJ2-1 | TRBV20-1 | TRBD2 | TGCAGTGCTAGCCGGACTAGCGGGGGTAATGAGCAGTTCTTC | CSASRTSGGNEQFF
NA | TRBJ2-2 | TRBV6-6 | NA | TGTGCCAGCAGTTACTCTGCCGGGGAGCTGTTTTTT | CASSYSAGELFF
NA | TRBJ2-7 | TRBV6-2/TRBV6-3 | TRBD2 | TGTGCCAGCAGTTGGGGGGGAGTGGGAGCCTACGAGCAGTACTTC | CASSWGGVGAYEQYF
NA | TRBJ2-1 | TRBV25-1 | NA | TGTGCCAGCAGTGAAACAGGGCGGGGATCGAGTGAGCAGTTCTTC | CASSETGRGSSEQFF
NA | TRBJ2-1 | TRBV3-1 | TRBD1 | TGTGCCAGCAGCCAAGACAGGGGGCCCGAGCAGTTCTTC | CASSQDRGPEQFF
few | TRBJ1-3 | TRBV20-1 | NA | TGCAGTGCATGGCTTGGAAACACCATATATTTT | CSAWLGNTIYF
once | TRBJ1-1 | TRBV6-5 | TRBD1 | TGTGCCAGCAGAAACGACAGGGGCACTGAAGCTTTCTTT | CASRNDRGTEAFF
once | TRBJ2-2 | TRBV14 | NA | TGTGCCAGCAGCCAGGTCACTTACTCCACCGGGGAGCTGTTTTTT | CASSQVTYSTGELFF
few | TRBJ1-5 | TRBV10-3 | NA | TGTGCCATCAGTGGGGACACTTATAGCAATCAGCCCCAGCATTTT | CAISGDTYSNQPQHF
NA | TRBJ2-3 | TRBV6-5 | NA | TGTGCCAGCAGCCGGAGCGGCCTCACAGATACGCAGTATTTT | CASSRSGLTDTQYF
NA | TRBJ1-4 | TRBV27 | NA | TGTGCCAGCAGATCCTACCAAAGGGCAACTAATGAAAAACTGTTTTTT | CASRSYQRATNEKLFF
NA | TRBJ2-1 | TRBV6-2/TRBV6-3 | NA | TGTGCCAGCAGTTCCCGGCGTGAGTACAATGAGCAGTTCTTC | CASSSRREYNEQFF
NA | TRBJ1-2 | TRBV12-3/TRBV12-4 | NA | TGTGCCAGCAGTTTCCCCGTGAAGGGAAAGTGGTCCGAAAGAAATGGCTACACCTTC | CASSFPVKGKWSERNGYTF
NA | TRBJ2-7 | TRBV24-1 | TRBD2 | TGTGCCACCAGGGAGCCCGGGACTAGCGGTTTTTACGAGCAGTACTTC | CATREPGTSGFYEQYF
few | TRBJ2-7 | TRBV6-1 | NA | TGTGCCAGCAGGACAAACCAGGGGTTTTCCTACGAGCAGTACTTC | CASRTNQGFSYEQYF
few | TRBJ1-2 | TRBV2 | NA | TGTGCCAGCAGTGACGCAGGAGTCTTTATCGGCTACACCTTC | CASSDAGVFIGYTF
many | TRBJ1-5 | TRBV7-2 | NA | TGTGCCAGCAGCTTAGGGGGAATTGGGAATCAGCCCCAGCATTTT | CASSLGGIGNQPQHF
few | TRBJ1-4 | TRBV28 | NA | TGTGCCAGCAGTCTCAAGTCCCCCGAAAAACTGTTTTTT | CASSLKSPEKLFF
NA | TRBJ2-3 | TRBV4-1 | TRBD2 | TGCGCCAGCAGCCAAGTATGGACTAGCGGAAGCACAGATACGCAGTATTTT | CASSQVWTSGSTDTQYF
few | TRBJ2-7 | TRBV29-1 | TRBD1 | TGCAGCGTTGGAGGATGGACAGGGCCAATGGGAATCTCCTACGAGCAGTACTTC | CSVGGWTGPMGISYEQYF
NA | TRBJ2-5 | TRBV27 | TRBD2 | TGTGCCAGCAGTTTATCGTCACTAGCGGGGGGAGAGACCCAGTACTTC | CASSLSSLAGGETQYF